This is a list of T cell receptor beta chains from one sample in a study of CD8+ T cells in alopecia areata. Assay: immunoSEQ multiplex PCR; the TCRdb copy retains only in-frame clones and omits some. The table lists under 150,000 clones, roughly 58% of them singletons. Source material: CD8+ T cells sorted from blood. These receptors were taken from a human donor in good health. The CDR3 runs from the conserved cysteine through the conserved F or W. D genes are given only for firm matches. Clone size, where shown, is once, few, many, or a class for clones that have expanded.

D gene: NA
J gene: TRBJ1-1
V gene: TRBV19
clone size: NA
CDR3 protein: CASSIGGAEAFF

D gene: NA
J gene: TRBJ2-7
V gene: TRBV19
clone size: NA
CDR3 protein: CASSITGGEYEQYF

D gene: NA
J gene: TRBJ1-1
V gene: TRBV27
clone size: few
CDR3 protein: CASTPGSGSEAFF

D gene: NA
J gene: TRBJ2-4
V gene: TRBV29-1
clone size: few
CDR3 protein: CSVVWTGAKNIQYF

D gene: NA
J gene: TRBJ1-2
V gene: TRBV19
clone size: NA
CDR3 protein: CASRDRRSGYTF

D gene: TRBD1
J gene: TRBJ1-5
V gene: TRBV2
clone size: NA
CDR3 protein: CASSGTGENQPQHF

D gene: TRBD2
J gene: TRBJ2-1
V gene: TRBV2
clone size: once
CDR3 protein: CASTRLAMGDEQFF

D gene: TRBD2
J gene: TRBJ2-7
V gene: TRBV7-3
clone size: NA
CDR3 protein: CASSCRGGRSLRGDF

D gene: NA
J gene: TRBJ2-1
V gene: TRBV29-1
clone size: NA
CDR3 protein: CSVDDNEQFF

D gene: NA
J gene: TRBJ1-5
V gene: TRBV6-6
clone size: once
CDR3 protein: CASSPLDQPQHF

D gene: NA
J gene: TRBJ1-2
V gene: TRBV19
clone size: NA
CDR3 protein: CASSIVPSYGYTF

D gene: TRBD1
J gene: TRBJ1-2
V gene: TRBV5-1
clone size: NA
CDR3 protein: CASSSGQGHGYTF

D gene: TRBD2
J gene: TRBJ2-7
V gene: TRBV14
clone size: NA
CDR3 protein: CASSQDRTSASYEQYF

D gene: NA
J gene: TRBJ2-1
V gene: TRBV7-8
clone size: few
CDR3 protein: CASSLMRGYNEQFF

D gene: NA
J gene: TRBJ2-6
V gene: TRBV2
clone size: once
CDR3 protein: CASSVSFSGANVLTF

D gene: TRBD2
J gene: TRBJ2-3
V gene: TRBV4-2
clone size: NA
CDR3 protein: CASSQESGTVTDTQYF

D gene: NA
J gene: TRBJ1-1
V gene: TRBV4-1
clone size: NA
CDR3 protein: CASSLMPGSMNTEAFF

D gene: TRBD1
J gene: TRBJ2-7
V gene: TRBV30
clone size: NA
CDR3 protein: CAWTTGVGEQYF

D gene: NA
J gene: TRBJ1-2
V gene: TRBV4-1
clone size: NA
CDR3 protein: CASSQDRIRQAERDYGYTF

D gene: NA
J gene: TRBJ2-6
V gene: TRBV27
clone size: once
CDR3 protein: CASRSGANVLTF

D gene: NA
J gene: TRBJ2-7
V gene: TRBV11-1
clone size: few
CDR3 protein: CASSGPGQAYEQYF

D gene: TRBD1
J gene: TRBJ2-5
V gene: TRBV4-1
clone size: NA
CDR3 protein: CASSQGQGWEQYF

D gene: NA
J gene: TRBJ1-3
V gene: TRBV29-1
clone size: NA
CDR3 protein: CSVDGGSGNTIYF

D gene: NA
J gene: TRBJ2-3
V gene: TRBV9
clone size: NA
CDR3 protein: CASSTQGEDADTQYF

D gene: NA
J gene: TRBJ1-2
V gene: TRBV4-1
clone size: NA
CDR3 protein: CASSQALRSAPLNYGYTF

D gene: NA
J gene: TRBJ2-3
V gene: TRBV2
clone size: few
CDR3 protein: CASTAVAFRPSDTQYF

D gene: NA
J gene: TRBJ1-1
V gene: TRBV5-6
clone size: NA
CDR3 protein: CASSTGVTEAFF

D gene: NA
J gene: TRBJ2-7
V gene: TRBV5-1
clone size: few
CDR3 protein: CASSLNPYEQYF